This entry lists 19 T cell receptor beta chains sequenced from one sample in a study of molecular identifiers for immune sequencing clone quantification. TCRdb reprocessed the PCR reads via MiXCR and lists one record per CDR3 protein. The sample records some 320,000 distinct CDR3 sequences, roughly a quarter being singletons. The specimen sequenced was naive CD8+ T cells from blood, with Jurkat cell RNA spiked in. Sample subset: FACS-sorted CD8+CD4-CCR7+CD45RA+ naive T cells. Source of these receptors: a human donor in good health. Some libraries in this study had Jurkat cell RNA spiked in.

This clonotype was observed many times. J is TRBJ2-7 and V is TRBV4-3; TRBD2 matches 9 bases. V dropped 0 bases and J dropped 4; count of bases not matched to a gene: 4. This CDR3 is 15 amino acids long. The germline CDR1 and CDR2 sequences are LGHNA and YSLEER. CDR3 region: CASSQETLAGYEQYF. The CDR3, as DNA: TGCGCCAGCAGCCAAGAAACCCTAGCGGGGTACGAGCAGTACTTC.

About this clonotype: One end of the junction fails to match germline, which may point to a read error. The gene calls are TRBV13 and TRBJ2-1; 10 nucleotides align to TRBD1. From germline, CDR1 is PRHDT and CDR2 FYEKMQ (reference sequence). The CDR3 has 13 amino acids. The CDR3 DNA reads as TGTGCCAGCAGCTCGACAAGGGGGGACAGGGGAAACTTC. It specifies CASSSTRGDRGNF.

In its sample, this clonotype was seen once. V and J are TRBV7-9 and TRBJ2-3; TRBD2 matches at 9 bases. Trimming removed 1 base from V and 4 bases from J; junction bases left unmatched: 6. Germline V lookup: CDR1 SEHNR, CDR2 FQNEAQ (reference sequence). This CDR3 spans 16 amino acids. CDR3 sequence reads: CASSLVSSGGSDTQYF. In DNA form, the CDR3 reads TGTGCCAGCAGCTTAGTGAGTAGCGGGGGATCAGATACGCAGTATTTT.

This clonotype was seen a handful of times. The chain uses TRBV16 and TRBJ2-6; D not resolved. In germline, CDR1 is KGHSY, CDR2 FQNENV. V was clipped by 2 bases and J by 6 bases, with 11 bases between them. The CDR3 spans 15 residues. CDR3 sequence reads: CASSQVTLTANVLTF. The CDR3 bases are TGTGCCAGCAGCCAAGTCACATTAACGGCCAACGTCCTGACTTTC. Drawing the rest from reference TRBV16 and TRBJ2-6, the complete variable domain is GEEVAQTPKHLVRGEGQKAKLYCAPIKGHSYVFWYQQVLKNEFKFLISFQNENVFDETGMPKERFSAKCLPNSPCSLEIQATKLEDSAVYFCASSQVTLTANVLTFGAGSRLTVL.

Only a few counts were recorded for this clonotype. This CDR3 fails to terminate in the conserved phenylalanine or tryptophan, so it likely reflects a read error. This rearrangement joins TRBV13 to TRBJ2-7; D is possibly TRBD1 or TRBD2 (6 bases each). The CDR3 is 15 amino acids. V lost 6 bases to trimming and J lost 2 bases, with 17 bases between them. The germline CDR1 and CDR2 sequences are PRHDT and FYEKMQ (reference sequence). The CDR3 here is CASSFRRDNAYEQYS. The CDR3 DNA sequence: TGTGCCAGCAGTTTCCGGCGGGACAACGCCTACGAGCAGTACTCC.

This clonotype has at least ten counts. J is TRBJ2-1 and V is TRBV19, with unresolved D. V was shortened by 4 bases and J by 2 bases, with 12 bases between the two germline ends. The CDR3 runs to 15 residues. The germline V gene encodes CDR1 LNHDA and CDR2 SQIVND (reference sequence). DNA for the CDR3: TGTGCCAGTAGTACGCACAACTATCCCTACAATGAGCAGTTCTTC. This codes for CASSTHNYPYNEQFF.

The V call is TRBV6-2 or TRBV6-3, the J call TRBJ2-7; 10 bases fit TRBD1. Unmatched junction bases numbered 5, after V lost 6 bases and J lost 3 bases. This CDR3 spans 14 amino acids. From germline, CDR1 is MNHEY and CDR2 SVGEGT. The CDR3 protein is CASSRDRGLYEQYF. In nucleotides, the CDR3 is TGTGCCAGCAGCAGAGACAGGGGGCTCTACGAGCAGTACTTC.

This clonotype was seen more than once but under ten times. This chain links TRBV15 with TRBJ2-7; TRBD2 agrees at 7 bases. The V and J ends lost 3 bases and 1 base, in that order; junction bases with no gene match: 6. Germline CDR1 is LNHNV and CDR2 is YYDKDF (reference sequence). This CDR3 is built from 15 residues. CDR3: CATSSEPGLSYEQYF. As DNA, the CDR3 is TGTGCCACCAGCAGTGAACCGGGACTATCCTACGAGCAGTACTTC.

Remarks on this clonotype: Being one base from a much bigger clone, this may be a read error. The chain is built from TRBV28 and TRBJ1-1; possibly TRBD1 for D (6 bases). Germline V CDR1 and CDR2: MDHEN, SYDVKM. CDR3 size: 14 residues. CDR3 in amino acids: CASSLRGANTAAFF. CDR3 DNA: TGTGCCAGCAGTTTAAGGGGGGCAAACACTGCAGCTTTCTTT.

The table lists this clonotype with many counts. This chain joins TRBV2 and TRBJ2-1; 9 positions agree with TRBD2. The CDR3 sequence is 15 residues long. Germline CDR1 and CDR2: SNHLY and FYNNEI. Unmatched junction bases numbered 5, after V lost 2 bases and J lost 6 bases. The CDR3 DNA reads as TGTGCCAGCAGTGAAAGTAGCGGGGGCCTCAATGAGCAGTTCTTC. Translated, it gives CASSESSGGLNEQFF.

This clonotype was recorded many times. This chain joins TRBV7-2 and TRBJ2-7; 10 positions match TRBD1. J lost 2 bases, V lost 3 bases, and 4 bases had no gene match. In germline, CDR1 is SGHTA, CDR2 FQGNSA. This CDR3 contains 15 residues. Written as DNA, the CDR3 is TGTGCCAGCAGCTTGGGGACAGGGGCTACCTACGAGCAGTACTTC. Translated: CASSLGTGATYEQYF.

This clonotype has a count of ten or more. The chain uses TRBV5-1 and TRBJ2-7, with 8 bases that match TRBD2. The CDR3 is made up of 16 amino acids. With V trimmed by 2 bases and J by 0 bases, 7 bases remained unmatched. The germline gives CDR1 SGHRS, CDR2 YFSETQ. CDR3 in amino acids: CASSFTEAGDSYEQYF. As DNA, the CDR3 is TGCGCCAGCAGCTTTACCGAAGCGGGGGACTCCTACGAGCAGTACTTC. The full variable domain, its missing parts supplied by reference TRBV5-1 and TRBJ2-7, is KAGVTQTPRYLIKTRGQQVTLSCSPISGHRSVSWYQQTPGQGLQFLFEYFSETQRNKGNFPGRFSGRQFSNSRSEMNVSTLELGDSALYLCASSFTEAGDSYEQYFGPGTRLTVT.

DNA for the CDR3: TGTGCCAGCAGCCCCGTTCTTGGGGGTGCCTCCTACAATGAGCAGTTCTTC. It yields the protein CASSPVLGGASYNEQFF. The chain joins TRBV3-1 to TRBJ2-1; D possibly uses TRBD1 or TRBD2 (5 bases each). The CDR3 consists of 17 residues. With 4 bases removed from V and 0 bases from J, the gap between germline ends came to 16 bases. CDR1 and CDR2 (germline): LGHDT, YNNKEL (reference sequence).

This chain connects TRBV7-9 to TRBJ1-1; D perhaps matches TRBD1 (5 bases). This CDR3 is 15 amino acids long. The germline CDR1 and CDR2 sequences are SEHNR and FQNEAQ (reference sequence). V shed 1 base and J shed 3 bases, with 12 bases lying between them. The CDR3 nucleotides are TGTGCCAGCAGCTTAGAAATTGGAGGGGACACTGAAGCTTTCTTT. Protein product: CASSLEIGGDTEAFF.

This chain connects TRBV5-6 to TRBJ2-5, with a possible D match to TRBD2 (5 bases). The CDR3 extends over 14 amino acids. Per the germline V gene, CDR1 is SGHDT and CDR2 is YYEEEE. V lost 4 bases, J lost 2 bases, and 12 bases lay in between. CDR3 bases: TGTGCCAGCAGCCCCTCGGGGATACAAGAGACCCAGTACTTC. Its translation: CASSPSGIQETQYF.

A remark on this clonotype: This may be a read error, as it is one base from a much larger clone. This chain joins TRBV4-2 and TRBJ1-4; 7 bases line up with TRBD1. Germline loops: CDR1 LGHNA, CDR2 YNFKEQ. The CDR3 has 17 residues. For the CDR3, the DNA is TGTGCCGGCAGCCAAGATATACAGACAGGGCCTAATGAAAAACTGTTTTTT. It yields the protein CAGSQDIQTGPNEKLFF.

As for this clonotype: A much larger clone differs by one base, so this may be a read error. J is TRBJ1-4 and V is TRBV28; D uncertain. Germline V gene lookup returns CDR1 MDHEN and CDR2 SYDVKM. The CDR3 contains 12 residues. The CDR3 DNA reads TGTGCCAGCAGTCCCTCACGTGAAAAACTGGTTTTT. Its translation is CASSPSREKLVF.

There are many counts of this clonotype. This chain connects TRBV4-3 to TRBJ1-1; D gene ambiguous. V was trimmed by 0 bases and J by 1 base, leaving 9 bases between them. Germline V gene lookup returns CDR1 LGHNA and CDR2 YSLEER. The CDR3 covers 15 residues. The DNA for the CDR3 is TGCGCCAGCAGCCAAGATCAGTCCCCGAACACTGAAGCTTTCTTT. It specifies CASSQDQSPNTEAFF.

This clonotype was counted ten times or more. The chain combines TRBV2 with TRBJ1-2; 7 bases align to TRBD1. The V segment lost 5 bases and the J segment 8 bases; nucleotides outside the gene matches: 5. This CDR3 spans 12 amino acids. Germline V gives CDR1 SNHLY, CDR2 FYNNEI. The CDR3 bases are TGTGCCAGCAGTACCGGGACAGCCGGCTACACCTTC. It specifies CASSTGTAGYTF.